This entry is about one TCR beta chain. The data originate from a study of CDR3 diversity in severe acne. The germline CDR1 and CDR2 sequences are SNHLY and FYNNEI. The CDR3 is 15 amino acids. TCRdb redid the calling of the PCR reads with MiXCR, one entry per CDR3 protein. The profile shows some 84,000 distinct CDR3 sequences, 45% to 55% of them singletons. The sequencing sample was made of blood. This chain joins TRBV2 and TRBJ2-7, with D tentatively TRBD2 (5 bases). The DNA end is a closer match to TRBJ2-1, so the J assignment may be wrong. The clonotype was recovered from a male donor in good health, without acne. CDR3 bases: TGTGCCAGCAGTTACTCTCCGGGAACGAACAATGAGCAGTTCTTC. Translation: CASSYSPGTNNEQFF.